This T cell receptor (beta chain) was sequenced for a study of control samples from healthy donors and cancer patients (dated by TCRdb to 2020 to 2021). A note on this clone: Its antigen is not yet known. No quality values exist for individual bases; no much larger clone is one base distant.

CDR3 length: 13 amino acids, cysteine to phenylalanine. Only CDR3 DNA remains: 39 bases, in frame from the first base. Trimming at the junction amounts to 1 base on V and 4 bases on J, and the germline ends lie 7 bases apart. Library preparation was by the immunoSEQ multiplex PCR assay. TCRdb took this table from immuneACCESS and kept in-frame rearrangements with V and J called. Such tables lack part of the clones; where checked against another copy, unresolved V genes explain under half of the gap, and the rest is unexplained. This sample lists some 120,000 clones; roughly 84% were detected once. The leading ten clones occupy over 7.5% of the sample.

The TCR sequence derives from a man aged 35 to 55 in good health. The chain is assembled from TRBV12-3 or TRBV12-4 and TRBJ1-2, with the D gene not confidently named. Sequencing used blood. The CDR3 protein sequence reads: CASSLGQIYGYTF. The DNA is as follows: TGTGCCAGCAGTTTAGGGCAGATCTATGGCTACACCTTC.